The T cell receptor (beta chain) under discussion was sequenced for a study of cytomegalovirus exposure and HLA in healthy donors. Overall study results and limits: Roughly uniform depth of sequencing across donors was assumed in presence/absence analyses. Association of a missense DCLRE1C variant with TCR beta V- and J-gene trimming was reported in a later analysis.

Unmatched junction bases numbered 4, after V lost 6 bases and J lost 4 bases. The CDR3 sequence is 14 residues long. Germline CDR1 is PRHDT and CDR2 is FYEKMQ (reference sequence). On this clone itself: Its antigen is still unknown.

60 Vbeta and 13 Jbeta primers were used in PCR. Clones were read by immunoSEQ multiplex PCR, and TCRdb kept only the in-frame ones, dropping some. The repertoire holds 150,000 to 200,000 clones, roughly four fifths seen once, with 1.7% in the top ten. The V call is TRBV13, the J call TRBJ2-1; 9 bases are a match to TRBD2. The sample consisted of PBMCs. The clonotype comes from a woman aged 18-30 years in good health and CMV-seronegative. In nucleotides, the CDR3 is TGTGCCAGCAGACGGCGGGAGGGTTACAATGAGCAGTTCTTC. Protein product: CASRRREGYNEQFF. Using reference TRBV13 and TRBJ2-1 for the parts outside the CDR3, the full variable domain is AAGVIQSPRHLIKEKRETATLKCYPIPRHDTVYWYQQGPGQDPQFLISFYEKMQSDKGSIPDRFSAQQFSDYHSELNMSSLELGDSALYFCASRRREGYNEQFFGPGTRLTVL.